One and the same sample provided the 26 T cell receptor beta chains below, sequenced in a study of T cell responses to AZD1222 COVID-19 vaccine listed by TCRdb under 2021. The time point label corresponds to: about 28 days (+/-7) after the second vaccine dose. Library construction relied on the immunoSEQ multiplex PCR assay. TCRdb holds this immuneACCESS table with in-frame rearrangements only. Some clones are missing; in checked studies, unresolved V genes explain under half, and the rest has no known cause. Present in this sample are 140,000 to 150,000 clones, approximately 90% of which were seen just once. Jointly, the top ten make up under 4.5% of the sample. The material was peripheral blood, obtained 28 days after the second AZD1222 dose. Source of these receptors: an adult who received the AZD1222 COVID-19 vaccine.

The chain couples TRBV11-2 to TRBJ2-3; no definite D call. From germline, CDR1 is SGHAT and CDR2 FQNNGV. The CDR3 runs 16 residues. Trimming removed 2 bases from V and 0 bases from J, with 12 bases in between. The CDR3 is CASSLRLGTSTDTQYF. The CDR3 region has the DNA TGTGCCAGCAGCTTAAGATTGGGTACCAGCACAGATACGCAGTATTTT. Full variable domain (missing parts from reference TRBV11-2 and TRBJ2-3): EAGVAQSPRYKIIEKRQSVAFWCNPISGHATLYWYQQILGQGPKLLIQFQNNGVVDDSQLPKDRFSAERLKGVDSTLKIQPAKLEDSAVYLCASSLRLGTSTDTQYFGPGTRLTVL.

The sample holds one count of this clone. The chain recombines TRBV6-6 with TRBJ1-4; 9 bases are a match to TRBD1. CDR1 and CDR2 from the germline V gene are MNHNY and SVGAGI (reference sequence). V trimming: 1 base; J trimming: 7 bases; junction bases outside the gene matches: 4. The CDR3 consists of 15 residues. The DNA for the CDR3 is TGTGCCAGCAGTTACTTACAGGGGGCAGGTGAAAAACTGTTTTTT. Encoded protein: CASSYLQGAGEKLFF.

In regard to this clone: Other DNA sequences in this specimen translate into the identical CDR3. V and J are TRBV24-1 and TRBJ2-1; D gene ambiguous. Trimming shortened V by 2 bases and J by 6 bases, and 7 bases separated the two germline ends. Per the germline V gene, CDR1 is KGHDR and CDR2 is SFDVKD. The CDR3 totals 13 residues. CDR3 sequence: CATSDSVVNEQFF. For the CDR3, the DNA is TGTGCCACCAGTGATTCGGTTGTCAATGAGCAGTTCTTC.

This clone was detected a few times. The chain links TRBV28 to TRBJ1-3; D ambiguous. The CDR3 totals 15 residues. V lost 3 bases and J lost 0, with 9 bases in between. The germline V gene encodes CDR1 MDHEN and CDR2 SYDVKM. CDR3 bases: TGTGCCAGCAGTTTGAGGCAGCTCTCTGGAAACACCATATATTTT. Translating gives CASSLRQLSGNTIYF.

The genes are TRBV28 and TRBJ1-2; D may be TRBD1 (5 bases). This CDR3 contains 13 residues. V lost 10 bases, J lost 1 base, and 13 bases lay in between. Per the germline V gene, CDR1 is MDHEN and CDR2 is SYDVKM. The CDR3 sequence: CATTQVGNYGYTF. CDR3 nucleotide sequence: TGTGCCACCACACAGGTCGGTAACTATGGCTACACCTTC.

CDR3 sequence (DNA): TGTGCCAGCAGCTTATTTGTGGACCCCGGGGAGCTGTTTTTT. The encoded protein is CASSLFVDPGELFF. The gene calls are TRBV7-8 and TRBJ2-2; the D is unclear. CDR1 SGHVS and CDR2 FQNEAQ come from the germline V gene. V was clipped by 2 bases and J by 6 bases, with 10 bases between them. The CDR3 length is 14 residues.

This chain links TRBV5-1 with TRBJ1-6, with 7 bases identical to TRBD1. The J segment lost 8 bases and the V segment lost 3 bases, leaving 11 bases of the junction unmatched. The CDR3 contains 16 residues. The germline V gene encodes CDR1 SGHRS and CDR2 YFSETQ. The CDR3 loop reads CASSSQPGQDDSPLHF. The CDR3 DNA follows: TGCGCCAGCAGCTCACAGCCCGGACAGGATGATTCACCCCTCCACTTT.

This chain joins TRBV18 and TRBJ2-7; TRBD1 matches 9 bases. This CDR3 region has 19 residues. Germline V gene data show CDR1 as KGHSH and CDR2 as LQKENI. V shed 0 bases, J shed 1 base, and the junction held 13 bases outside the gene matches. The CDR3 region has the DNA TGTGCCAGCTCACCACCCTTTGGGACAGGGTTGATGCGGTCCTACGAGCAGTACTTC. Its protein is CASSPPFGTGLMRSYEQYF.

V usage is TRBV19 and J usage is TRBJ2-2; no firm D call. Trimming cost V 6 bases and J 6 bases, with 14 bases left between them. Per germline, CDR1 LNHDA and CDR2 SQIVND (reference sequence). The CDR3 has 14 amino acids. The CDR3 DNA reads TGTGCCAGTAGAGTCCCGTTGCAGGCCGGGGAGCTGTTTTTT. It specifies CASRVPLQAGELFF.

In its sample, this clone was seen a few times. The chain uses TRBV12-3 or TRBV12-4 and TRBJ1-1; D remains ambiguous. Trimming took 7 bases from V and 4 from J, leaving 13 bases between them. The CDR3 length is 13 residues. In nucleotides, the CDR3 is TGTGCCAGCAACTTATGGGGTGGCACTGAAGCTTTCTTT. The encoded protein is CASNLWGGTEAFF.

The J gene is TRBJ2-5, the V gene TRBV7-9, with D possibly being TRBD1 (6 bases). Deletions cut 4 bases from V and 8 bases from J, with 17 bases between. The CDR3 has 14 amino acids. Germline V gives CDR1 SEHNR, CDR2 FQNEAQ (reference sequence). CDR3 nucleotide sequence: TGTGCCAGCAGCTACCCGGAACAGGGTGGAACCCAGTACTTC. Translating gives CASSYPEQGGTQYF.

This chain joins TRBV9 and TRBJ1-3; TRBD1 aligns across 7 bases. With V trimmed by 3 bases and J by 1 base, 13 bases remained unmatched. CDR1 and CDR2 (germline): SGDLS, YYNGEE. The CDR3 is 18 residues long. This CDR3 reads CASSARDSTYLSGNTIYF. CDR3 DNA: TGTGCCAGCAGCGCCCGGGACAGCACGTACTTATCTGGAAACACCATATATTTT.

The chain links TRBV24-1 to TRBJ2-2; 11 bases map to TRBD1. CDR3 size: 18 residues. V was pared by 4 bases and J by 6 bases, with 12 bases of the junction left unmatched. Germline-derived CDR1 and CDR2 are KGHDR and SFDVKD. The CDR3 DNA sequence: TGTGCCACCAGTGACCGGCCGGACAGGGGGCAGGTTTCCGGGGAGCTGTTTTTT. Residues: CATSDRPDRGQVSGELFF.

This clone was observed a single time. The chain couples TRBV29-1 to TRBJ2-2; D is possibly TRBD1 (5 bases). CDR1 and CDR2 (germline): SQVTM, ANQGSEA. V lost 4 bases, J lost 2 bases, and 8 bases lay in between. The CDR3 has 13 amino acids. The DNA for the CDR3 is TGCAGCGTTGGCGACAGAAACACCGGGGAGCTGTTTTTT. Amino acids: CSVGDRNTGELFF.

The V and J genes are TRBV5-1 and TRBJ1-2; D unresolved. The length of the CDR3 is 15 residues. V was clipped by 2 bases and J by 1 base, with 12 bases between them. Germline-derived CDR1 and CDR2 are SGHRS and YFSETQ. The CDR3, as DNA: TGCGCCAGCAGCTTTATCGGGAACCTTAACTATGGCTACACCTTC. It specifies CASSFIGNLNYGYTF.

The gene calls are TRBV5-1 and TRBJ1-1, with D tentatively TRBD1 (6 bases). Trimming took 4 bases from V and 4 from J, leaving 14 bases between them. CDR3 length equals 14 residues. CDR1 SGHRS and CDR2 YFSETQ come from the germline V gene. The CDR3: CASSRQTGGTEAFF. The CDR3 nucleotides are TGCGCCAGCAGCAGGCAGACAGGCGGCACTGAAGCTTTCTTT.

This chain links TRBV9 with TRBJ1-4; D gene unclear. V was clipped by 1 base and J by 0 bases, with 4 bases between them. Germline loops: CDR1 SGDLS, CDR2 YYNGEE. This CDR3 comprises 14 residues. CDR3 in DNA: TGTGCCAGCAGCGTACAGCCAACTAATGAAAAACTGTTTTTT. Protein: CASSVQPTNEKLFF.

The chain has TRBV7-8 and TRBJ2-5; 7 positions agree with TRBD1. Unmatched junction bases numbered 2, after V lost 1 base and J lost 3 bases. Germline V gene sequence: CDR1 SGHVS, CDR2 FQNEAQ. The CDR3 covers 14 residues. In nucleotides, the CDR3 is TGTGCCAGCAGCTTAGGGGGGACAGAAGAGACCCAGTACTTC. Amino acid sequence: CASSLGGTEETQYF. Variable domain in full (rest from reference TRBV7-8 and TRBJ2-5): GAGVSQSPRYKVAKRGQDVALRCDPISGHVSLFWYQQALGQGPEFLTYFQNEAQLDKSGLPSDRFFAERPEGSVSTLKIQRTQQEDSAVYLCASSLGGTEETQYFGPGTRLLVL.

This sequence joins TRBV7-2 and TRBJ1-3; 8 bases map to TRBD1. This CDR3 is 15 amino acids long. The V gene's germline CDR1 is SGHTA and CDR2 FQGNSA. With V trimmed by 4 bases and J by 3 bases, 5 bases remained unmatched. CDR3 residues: CASSSRTGNGNTIYF. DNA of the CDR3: TGTGCCAGCAGCTCCCGGACAGGGAATGGAAACACCATATATTTT.

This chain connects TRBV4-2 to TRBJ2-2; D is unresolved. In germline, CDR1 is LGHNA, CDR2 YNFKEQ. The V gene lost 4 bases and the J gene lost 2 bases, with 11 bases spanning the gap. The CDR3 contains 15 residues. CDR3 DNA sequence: TGTGCCAGCAGCCCGCACACTGGAAACACCGGGGAGCTGTTTTTT. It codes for CASSPHTGNTGELFF.

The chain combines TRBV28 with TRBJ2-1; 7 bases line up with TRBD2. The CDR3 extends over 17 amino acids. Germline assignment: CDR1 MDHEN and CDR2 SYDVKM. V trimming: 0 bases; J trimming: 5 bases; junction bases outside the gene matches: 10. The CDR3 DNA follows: TGTGCCAGCAGTTTATGGGGAGACGGGAGGTGGAACAATGAGCAGTTCTTC. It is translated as CASSLWGDGRWNNEQFF.

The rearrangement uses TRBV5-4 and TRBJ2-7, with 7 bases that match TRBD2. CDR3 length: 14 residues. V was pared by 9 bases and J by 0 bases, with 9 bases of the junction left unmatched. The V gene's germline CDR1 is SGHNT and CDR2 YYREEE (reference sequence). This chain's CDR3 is CATGPGLPSYEQYF. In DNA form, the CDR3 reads TGTGCCACCGGTCCGGGACTACCCTCCTACGAGCAGTACTTC.

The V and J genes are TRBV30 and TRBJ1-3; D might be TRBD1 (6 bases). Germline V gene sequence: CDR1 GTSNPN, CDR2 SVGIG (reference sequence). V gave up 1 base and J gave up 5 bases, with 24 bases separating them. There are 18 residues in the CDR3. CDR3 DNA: TGTGCCTGGAGTGCGCGACACCCCGGGACAAGTTTAAGAAACACCATATATTTT. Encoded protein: CAWSARHPGTSLRNTIYF.

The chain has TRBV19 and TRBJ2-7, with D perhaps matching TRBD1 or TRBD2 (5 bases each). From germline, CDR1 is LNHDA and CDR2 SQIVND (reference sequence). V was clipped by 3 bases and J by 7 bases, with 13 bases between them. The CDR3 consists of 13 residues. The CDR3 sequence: CASSIQGPGEQYF. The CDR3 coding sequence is TGTGCCAGTAGTATTCAGGGACCGGGGGAGCAGTACTTC.

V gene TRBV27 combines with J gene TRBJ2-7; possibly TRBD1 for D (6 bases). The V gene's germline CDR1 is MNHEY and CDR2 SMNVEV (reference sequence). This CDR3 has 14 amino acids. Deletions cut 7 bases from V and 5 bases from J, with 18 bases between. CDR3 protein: CASTRGRGSHEQYF. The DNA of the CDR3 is TGTGCCAGCACGAGGGGGAGAGGGAGTCACGAGCAGTACTTC.

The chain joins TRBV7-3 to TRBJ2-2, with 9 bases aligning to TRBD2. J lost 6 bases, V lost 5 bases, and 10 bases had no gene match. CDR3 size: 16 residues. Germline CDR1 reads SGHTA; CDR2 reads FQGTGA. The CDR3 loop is CASSPYLREGPGELFF. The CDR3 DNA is TGTGCCAGCAGCCCTTATCTGCGGGAGGGCCCCGGGGAGCTGTTTTTT.